This TCR beta chain was identified during a study of T cell clonality in common variable immunodeficiency. Study findings and constraints: Fewer deletions and N-nucleotide insertions were reportedly seen in common variable immunodeficiency TCR beta sequences.

There are 16 residues in the CDR3. The V and J ends lost 1 base and 0 bases, in that order; junction bases with no gene match: 2. The V gene's germline CDR1 is SGHRS and CDR2 YFSETQ. This clone appeared a few times. Its antigen is as yet unknown. The CDR3 end lies 3 residues beyond the end of the read and is filled in from the germline J gene. The assay was immunoSEQ multiplex PCR, and TCRdb's table has in-frame clones only and misses some. Recorded here are approximately 29,000 clones, none singletons. Sequenced input: peripheral blood mononuclear cells. The V gene is TRBV5-1, the J gene TRBJ2-3, with 10 bases aligning to TRBD2. The sequence derives from a human donor with common variable immunodeficiency. The CDR3 loop is CASSLLAGVSTDTQYF. Incomplete CDR3 DNA: TGCGCCAGCAGCTTGCTAGCGGGAGTCAGCACAGATACG.